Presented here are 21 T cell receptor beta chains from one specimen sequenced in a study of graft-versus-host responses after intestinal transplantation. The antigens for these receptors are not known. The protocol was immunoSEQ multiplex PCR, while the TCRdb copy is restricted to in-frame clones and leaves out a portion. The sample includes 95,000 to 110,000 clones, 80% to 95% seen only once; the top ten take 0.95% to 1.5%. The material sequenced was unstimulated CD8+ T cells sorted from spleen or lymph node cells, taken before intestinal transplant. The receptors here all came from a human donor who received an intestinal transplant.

The CDR3 loop reads CASSSEGAGELFF. The CDR3 bases are TGTGCCAGCAGCTCAGAGGGGGCCGGGGAGCTGTTTTTT. V is TRBV7-6 and J is TRBJ2-2, with D maybe TRBD1 (6 bases). This CDR3 spans 13 amino acids. Trimming left V 4 bases short and J 6 bases short, with 9 bases between. Germline V gene lookup returns CDR1 SGHVS and CDR2 FNYEAQ.

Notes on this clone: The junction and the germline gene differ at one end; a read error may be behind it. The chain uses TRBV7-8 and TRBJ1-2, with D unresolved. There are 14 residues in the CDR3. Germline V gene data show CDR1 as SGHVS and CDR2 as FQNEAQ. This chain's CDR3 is CAGSPLVTNYGYTF. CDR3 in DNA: TGTGCCGGCAGCCCTTTAGTCACTAACTATGGCTACACCTTC.

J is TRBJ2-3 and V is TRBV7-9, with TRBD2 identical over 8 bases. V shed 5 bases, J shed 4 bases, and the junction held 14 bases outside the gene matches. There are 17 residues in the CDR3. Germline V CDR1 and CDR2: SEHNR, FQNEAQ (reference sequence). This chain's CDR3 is CASSTRTSSLLPDTQYF. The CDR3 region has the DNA TGTGCCAGCAGCACTAGGACTAGCAGTCTTTTGCCAGATACGCAGTATTTT.

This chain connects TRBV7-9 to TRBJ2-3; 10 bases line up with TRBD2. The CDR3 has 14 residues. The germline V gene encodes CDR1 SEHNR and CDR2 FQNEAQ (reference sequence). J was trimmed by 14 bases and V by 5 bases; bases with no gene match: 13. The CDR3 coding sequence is TGTGCCAGCAGCAGACACCCGAGCGGGGGGGTCAGGTATTTT. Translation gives CASSRHPSGGVRYF.

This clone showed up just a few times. CDR3 nucleotides: TGTGCCAGCAAGGACAGGGACGGCACTGAAGCTTTCTTT. Translated: CASKDRDGTEAFF. The genes are TRBV7-9 and TRBJ1-1, with TRBD1 matching 8 bases. Germline CDR1 is SEHNR and CDR2 is FQNEAQ (reference sequence). The junction had 5 bases not matched to a gene; V was cut back by 7 bases and J by 4 bases. The CDR3 has 13 amino acids. Full variable domain (rest looked up from reference TRBV7-9 and TRBJ1-1): DTGVSQNPRHKITKRGQNVTFRCDPISEHNRLYWYRQTLGQGPEFLTYFQNEAQLEKSRLLSDRFSAERPKGSFSTLEIQRTEQGDSAMYLCASKDRDGTEAFFGQGTRLTVV.

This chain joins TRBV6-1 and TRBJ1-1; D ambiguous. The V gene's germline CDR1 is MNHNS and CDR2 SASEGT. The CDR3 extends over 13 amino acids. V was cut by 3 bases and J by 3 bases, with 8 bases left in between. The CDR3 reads CASSEVHYTEAFF. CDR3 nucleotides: TGTGCCAGCAGTGAGGTCCACTACACTGAAGCTTTCTTT.

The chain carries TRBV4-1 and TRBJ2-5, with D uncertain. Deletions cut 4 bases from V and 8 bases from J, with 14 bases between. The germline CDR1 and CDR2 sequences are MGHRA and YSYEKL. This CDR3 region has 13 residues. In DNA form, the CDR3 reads TGCGCCAGCAGCCCTCCGACGGGTGAAACCCAGTACTTC. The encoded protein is CASSPPTGETQYF.

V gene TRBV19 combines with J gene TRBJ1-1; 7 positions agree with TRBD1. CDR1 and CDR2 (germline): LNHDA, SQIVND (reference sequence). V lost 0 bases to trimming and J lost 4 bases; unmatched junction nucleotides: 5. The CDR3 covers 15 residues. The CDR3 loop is CASSIDGQEGTEAFF. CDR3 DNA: TGTGCCAGTAGTATAGATGGACAGGAGGGCACTGAAGCTTTCTTT.

In DNA form, the CDR3 reads TGTGCCTGGAGCCCGACAGGGGGCAGATTCGGTGGCTACACCTTC. It yields the protein CAWSPTGGRFGGYTF. V usage is TRBV30 and J usage is TRBJ1-2; the match to TRBD1 covers 10 bases. Germline V gene data show CDR1 as GTSNPN and CDR2 as SVGIG (reference sequence). The CDR3 runs 15 residues. The V and J ends lost 3 bases and 7 bases, in that order; junction bases with no gene match: 11. Filled out from reference TRBV30 and TRBJ1-2, the complete variable domain reads SQTIHQWPATLVQPVGSPLSLECTVEGTSNPNLYWYRQAAGRGLQLLFYSVGIGQISSEVPQNLSASRPQDRQFILSSKKLLLSDSGFYLCAWSPTGGRFGGYTFGSGTRLTVV.

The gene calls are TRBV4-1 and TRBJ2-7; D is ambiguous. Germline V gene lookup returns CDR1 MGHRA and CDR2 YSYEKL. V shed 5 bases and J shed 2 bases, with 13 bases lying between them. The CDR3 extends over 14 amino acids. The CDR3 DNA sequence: TGCGCCAGCAGCGAGACCGATAGGGCCTACGAGCAGTACTTC. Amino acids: CASSETDRAYEQYF.

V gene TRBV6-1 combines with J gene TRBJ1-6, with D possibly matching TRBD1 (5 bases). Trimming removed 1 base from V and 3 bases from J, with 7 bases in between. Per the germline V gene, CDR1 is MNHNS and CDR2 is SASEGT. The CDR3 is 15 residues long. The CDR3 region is CASSEVDSYNSPLHF. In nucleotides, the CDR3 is TGTGCCAGCAGTGAAGTCGACAGCTATAATTCACCCCTCCACTTT.

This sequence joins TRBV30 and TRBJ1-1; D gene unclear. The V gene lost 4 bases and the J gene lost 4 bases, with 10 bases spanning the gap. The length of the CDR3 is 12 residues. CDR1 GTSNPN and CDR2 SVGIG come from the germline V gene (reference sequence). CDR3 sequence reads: CAWKGSFTEAFF. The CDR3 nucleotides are TGTGCCTGGAAAGGGAGCTTCACTGAAGCTTTCTTT.

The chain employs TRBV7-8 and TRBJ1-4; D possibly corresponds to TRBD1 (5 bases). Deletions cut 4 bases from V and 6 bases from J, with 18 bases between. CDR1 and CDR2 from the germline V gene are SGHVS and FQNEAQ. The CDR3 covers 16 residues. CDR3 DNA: TGTGCCAGCAGCTCCAAACCTCCGGGGGTAGATGAAAAACTGTTTTTT. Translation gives CASSSKPPGVDEKLFF.

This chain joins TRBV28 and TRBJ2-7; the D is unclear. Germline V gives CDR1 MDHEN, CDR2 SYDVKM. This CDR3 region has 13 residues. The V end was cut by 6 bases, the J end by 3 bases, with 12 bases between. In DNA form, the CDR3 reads TGTGCCAGCAGAGCTGGCCACTTCTACGAGCAGTACTTC. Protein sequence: CASRAGHFYEQYF.

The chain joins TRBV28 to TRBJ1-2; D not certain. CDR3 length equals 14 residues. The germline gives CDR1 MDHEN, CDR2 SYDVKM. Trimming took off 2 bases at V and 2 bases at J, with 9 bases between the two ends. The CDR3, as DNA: TGTGCCAGCAGTTTAAGGTGGGGAAACTATGGCTACACCTTC. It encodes CASSLRWGNYGYTF.

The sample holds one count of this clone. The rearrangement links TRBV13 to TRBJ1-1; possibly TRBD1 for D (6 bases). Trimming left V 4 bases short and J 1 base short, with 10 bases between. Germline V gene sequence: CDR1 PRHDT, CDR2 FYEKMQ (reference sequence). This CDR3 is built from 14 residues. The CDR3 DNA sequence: TGTGCCAGCAGCTCTTCAGGGGCGAACACTGAAGCTTTCTTT. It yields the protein CASSSSGANTEAFF.

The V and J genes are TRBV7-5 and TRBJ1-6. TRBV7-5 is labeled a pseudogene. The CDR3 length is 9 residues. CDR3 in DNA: TGTGTCAGCAAAGGGCTGTTCCACTTT. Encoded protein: CVSKGLFHF.

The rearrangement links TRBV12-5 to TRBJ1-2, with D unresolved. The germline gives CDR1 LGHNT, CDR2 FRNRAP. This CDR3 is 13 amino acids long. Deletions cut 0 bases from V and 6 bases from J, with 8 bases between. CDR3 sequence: CASGLVPGDGYTF. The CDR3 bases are TGTGCTAGTGGTTTGGTACCTGGGGATGGCTACACCTTC. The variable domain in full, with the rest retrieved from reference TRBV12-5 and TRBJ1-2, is DARVTQTPRHKVTEMGQEVTMRCQPILGHNTVFWYRQTMMQGLELLAYFRNRAPLDDSGMPKDRFSAEMPDATLATLKIQPSEPRDSAVYFCASGLVPGDGYTFGSGTRLTVV.

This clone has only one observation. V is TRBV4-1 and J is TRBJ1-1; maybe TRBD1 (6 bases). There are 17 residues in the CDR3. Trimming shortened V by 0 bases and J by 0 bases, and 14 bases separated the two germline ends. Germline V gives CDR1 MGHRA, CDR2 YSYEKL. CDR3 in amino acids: CASSQEGAAVMNTEAFF. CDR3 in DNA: TGCGCCAGCAGCCAAGAGGGGGCAGCCGTTATGAACACTGAAGCTTTCTTT.

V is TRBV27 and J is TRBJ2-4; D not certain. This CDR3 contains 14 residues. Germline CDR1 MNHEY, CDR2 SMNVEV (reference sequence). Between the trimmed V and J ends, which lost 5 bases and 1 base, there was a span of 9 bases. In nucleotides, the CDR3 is TGTGCCAGCAGTGGGGATTACGCCAAAAACATTCAGTACTTC. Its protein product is CASSGDYAKNIQYF.

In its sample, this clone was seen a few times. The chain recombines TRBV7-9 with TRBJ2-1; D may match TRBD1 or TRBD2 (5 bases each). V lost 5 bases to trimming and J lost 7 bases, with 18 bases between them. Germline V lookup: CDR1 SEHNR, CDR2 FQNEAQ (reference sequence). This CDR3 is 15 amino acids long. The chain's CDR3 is CASSPPGQGRNEQFF. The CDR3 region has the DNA TGTGCCAGCAGCCCTCCGGGGCAGGGAAGGAATGAGCAGTTCTTC.